Listed below are T cell receptor beta chains from one sample, sequenced in a study of blood T cell repertoires in COVID-19. Assay: immunoSEQ multiplex PCR; the TCRdb copy retains only in-frame clones and omits some. The sample gives around 88,000 clones, around 85% of which show up once; approximately 4.5% is in the top ten. The sample comprised peripheral blood. The origin of the receptors is a man in his 60s with acute or convalescent COVID-19. Each CDR3 is given with its conserved first and last residue. A D gene is named only where the DNA matches it firmly. Clone size is not always given. Where it is, it says once, few, many or a class for expanded clones.

>TRBV2|.|TRBD2|TRBJ2-1
TGTGCCAGCAGTGGAGGCGGGGGCTACAATGAGCAGTTCTTC
CASSGGGGYNEQFF
>TRBV3-1/TRBV3-2|.|.|TRBJ1-1
TGTGCCAGCAGCCAAGATCCTCGGTTCGGGGATGGAGTGAACACTGAAGCTTTCTTT
CASSQDPRFGDGVNTEAFF
>TRBV28|.|.|TRBJ2-2
TGTGCCAGCAGTTTAGCGTCCGGGGAGCTGTTTTTT
CASSLASGELFF
>TRBV5-1|.|TRBD1|TRBJ1-4
TGCGCCAGCAGCTGGGGACAGGGATCAGCTAATGAAAAACTGTTTTTT
CASSWGQGSANEKLFF
>TRBV7-2|.|TRBD2|TRBJ2-1
TGTGCCAGCAGCTTAGTCGGGGGGGCGGACAATGAGCAGTTCTTC
CASSLVGGADNEQFF
>TRBV7-7|.|TRBD2|TRBJ2-7
TGTGCTAGCAGCTTAGGAGCGGGGGAAGGCTACGAGCAGTACTTC
CASSLGAGEGYEQYF
>TRBV5-5|.|TRBD2|TRBJ2-3
TGTGCCAGCAGCTTGGCGATCTTCGCGGGAGGCACAGATACGCAGTATTTT
CASSLAIFAGGTDTQYF
>TRBV20-1|once|.|TRBJ1-4
TGCAGTGCTATCTCGGGGGAAAAACTGTTTTTT
CSAISGEKLFF
>TRBV29-1|.|.|TRBJ2-2
TGCAGCGTTGTTGTAGGGGCGAACACCGGGGAGCTGTTTTTT
CSVVVGANTGELFF
>TRBV19|.|.|TRBJ2-7
TGTGCCAGTAGTGGGACAACCTACGAGCAGTACTTC
CASSGTTYEQYF
>TRBV20-1|.|TRBD1|TRBJ1-2
TGCAGTGCTAGTGTTACGGGACAGGGTTTTGCTGGCTACACCTTC
CSASVTGQGFAGYTF
>TRBV29-1|.|TRBD1|TRBJ1-1
TGCAGCGTCGCCGGGACAGCGAACACTGAAGCTTTCTTT
CSVAGTANTEAFF
>TRBV27|.|TRBD1|TRBJ2-7
TGTGCCAGCAGTTTACCGGGACAGAGAACCTACGAGCAGTACTTC
CASSLPGQRTYEQYF
>TRBV10-3|.|TRBD1|TRBJ2-5
TGTGCCATCACACCAACAACCAAAAAGACCGGGACAGGGGGCGAACGGGAGACCCAGTACTTC
CAITPTTKKTGTGGERETQYF
>TRBV4-3|.|.|TRBJ2-1
TGCGCCAGCAGCCCCCAGATAGGAGGGGATGAGCAGTTCTTC
CASSPQIGGDEQFF
>TRBV5-4|few|.|TRBJ1-2
TGTGCCAGCAGCTTGGCCGGGGCGGGGCCCCCTTCGTATGGCTACACCTTC
CASSLAGAGPPSYGYTF
>TRBV27|once|TRBD1|TRBJ1-5
TGTGCCAGCAGGGGCGTAGGGACAGGGGGAAGCAATCAGCCCCAGCATTTT
CASRGVGTGGSNQPQHF
>TRBV20-1|.|TRBD1|TRBJ2-5
TGCAGTGCTAGTTCTGGGACAGCCTACCAAGAGACCCAGTACTTC
CSASSGTAYQETQYF
>TRBV10-3|.|.|TRBJ1-2
TGTGCCATCTGGGGCGGGGCCAGGTCCAACTATGGCTACACCTTC
CAIWGGARSNYGYTF
>TRBV28|.|.|TRBJ2-7
TGTGCCAGCAGTTTATTTCCAGACGAGCAGTACTTC
CASSLFPDEQYF
>TRBV28|.|TRBD2|TRBJ2-1
TGTGCCAGCCTGAGCGGGAGTGTCAACAATGAGCAGTTCTTC
CASLSGSVNNEQFF
>TRBV7-9|.|TRBD1|TRBJ1-1
TGTGCCAGCAGCTCAACAGGGGGCCTTAGAGCTTTCTTT
CASSSTGGLRAFF
>TRBV28|.|.|TRBJ2-1
TGTGCCAGCAGTACCCTAGCGACGAGCTCCTACAATGAGCAGTTCTTC
CASSTLATSSYNEQFF
>TRBV6-1|.|.|TRBJ1-5
TGTGCCAGCAGTGAATTCGGATGGGGCGTTGGCAATCAGCCCCAGCATTTT
CASSEFGWGVGNQPQHF
>TRBV7-2|.|.|TRBJ2-1
TGTGCCAGCACCGAACTGTGGGGGGGCGACTACAATGAGCAGTTCTTC
CASTELWGGDYNEQFF
>TRBV11-2|.|.|TRBJ2-1
TGTGCCAGCAGCCCACTTACCTACAATGAGCAGTTCTTC
CASSPLTYNEQFF
>TRBV9|.|.|TRBJ2-1
TGTGCCAGCAGCGTAGATCCGAATAGCTCCTACAATGAGCAGTTCTTC
CASSVDPNSSYNEQFF
>TRBV28|once|.|TRBJ1-2
TGTGCCACCTCTTTAGGGGCTCCCTGGGATGGCTACACCTTC
CATSLGAPWDGYTF
>TRBV10-3|.|TRBD1|TRBJ2-1
TGTGCCATCAGTGATCAGGGGGCGAAGCTCGAGCAGTTCTTC
CAISDQGAKLEQFF
>TRBV5-1|.|TRBD1|TRBJ2-5
TGCGCCAGCAGCCTGGGACAGGGGGGGGAGACCCAGTACTTC
CASSLGQGGETQYF
>TRBV14|.|.|TRBJ2-7
TGTGCCAGCAGCCAAGATCGGGCCAGACAGCACGAGCAGTACTTC
CASSQDRARQHEQYF
>TRBV15|.|.|TRBJ1-4
TGTGCCACCAGCACAGGGTCGGGGGCAACTAATGAAAAACTGTTTTTT
CATSTGSGATNEKLFF
>TRBV5-4|.|TRBD1|TRBJ1-2
TGTGCCAGCAGCGGCTGGGACAGGGGGGCGGACGGCTACACCTTC
CASSGWDRGADGYTF
>TRBV27|.|.|TRBJ2-3
TGTGCCAGCAGTTTACTGCAGGGCACAGATACGCAGTATTTT
CASSLLQGTDTQYF
>TRBV29-1|many|.|TRBJ1-1
TGCAGCGTTGGGTACAGGAACACTGAAGCTTTCTTT
CSVGYRNTEAFF
>TRBV29-1|few|.|TRBJ1-1
TGCAGCGTTGCGATTCAGGGGAACACTGAAGCTTTCTTT
CSVAIQGNTEAFF
>TRBV11-2|.|.|TRBJ2-5
TGTGCCAGCAGCTTAGTCCCAGCCAACTGGAGGGAGACCCAGTACTTC
CASSLVPANWRETQYF
>TRBV28|.|.|TRBJ2-7
TGTGCCAGCAGTTTGGAGAGTCAGGGCAGCTCCTACGAGCAGTACTTC
CASSLESQGSSYEQYF
>TRBV11-3|.|TRBD2|TRBJ2-5
TGTGCCAGCTCCGAGGGTTCGCGGGGGGGCCCGTTCGGGGAGACCCAGTACTTC
CASSEGSRGGPFGETQYF
>TRBV7-9|.|.|TRBJ2-5
TGTGCCAGCAGCTTAGGACAGACAGGCCTCGTTGTAGAGACCCAGTACTTC
CASSLGQTGLVVETQYF
>TRBV4-1|.|.|TRBJ1-2
TGCGCCAGCAGGCTTACGACAGCGCTAATTGGCTACACCTTC
CASRLTTALIGYTF
>TRBV9|.|.|TRBJ1-1
TGTGCCAGCAGCTTTGACAGTAACACTGAAGCTTTCTTT
CASSFDSNTEAFF
>TRBV9|.|.|TRBJ1-1
TGTGCCAGCAGCGTAGACGATCAGGGGGAAGCTTTCTTT
CASSVDDQGEAFF
>TRBV6-5|once|.|TRBJ2-5
TGTGCCAGCAGTCCGAGGGGGGGGGAAGAGACCCAGTACTTC
CASSPRGGEETQYF
>TRBV5-1|.|.|TRBJ2-7
TGCGCCAGCAGCTTGATAGAGACAGGGACTAGAGTCTACGAGCAGTACTTC
CASSLIETGTRVYEQYF
>TRBV25-1|.|TRBD1|TRBJ1-1
TGTGCCAGCAGTGAGCCCGACAGGGGAAACACTGAAGCTTTCTTT
CASSEPDRGNTEAFF
>TRBV18|.|.|TRBJ2-7
TGTGCCAGCTCACCTCATGAAGGGGACTACGAGCAGTACTTC
CASSPHEGDYEQYF
>TRBV6-5|.|TRBD2|TRBJ2-5
TGTGCCAGCAGTTACGTCCTAGCGGGGGAGACCCAGTACTTC
CASSYVLAGETQYF
>TRBV6-5|.|TRBD1|TRBJ1-6
TGTGCCAGCAGTTACACCCGACAGGGACCGGGATCACCCCTCCACTTT
CASSYTRQGPGSPLHF
>TRBV5-1|.|.|TRBJ2-7
TGCGCCAGCAGCTTTACGCTGGAGTCCGAGCAGTACTTC
CASSFTLESEQYF
>TRBV6-2/TRBV6-3|.|.|TRBJ2-5
TGTGCCAGCAGTTACTCGATCGGCAGGGGAGAGACCCAGTACTTC
CASSYSIGRGETQYF
>TRBV10-3|.|.|TRBJ1-3
TGTGCCATCAACCTCGGGTCCACTACTGGAAACACCATATATTTT
CAINLGSTTGNTIYF
>TRBV9|.|.|TRBJ1-3
TGTGCCAGCAGCGAGACCCCCGGGGGCTCTGGAAACACCATATATTTT
CASSETPGGSGNTIYF
>TRBV4-1|.|.|TRBJ1-5
TGCGCCAGCAGCCAAGAATCAGCGTCGGGGAGTCAGCCCCAGCATTTT
CASSQESASGSQPQHF
>TRBV19|.|.|TRBJ1-5
TGTGCCAGTAGTAGGAGGGCCAGCAATCAGCCCCAGCATTTT
CASSRRASNQPQHF
>TRBV9|.|TRBD1|TRBJ2-1
TGTGCCAGCAGCGTAGGGACAGGGGGCTTTTGGAATGAGCAGTTCTTC
CASSVGTGGFWNEQFF
>TRBV3-1/TRBV3-2|.|.|TRBJ1-6
TGTGCCAGCAGCCAAGCTGCAGGAACCCCCCTCCACTTT
CASSQAAGTPLHF
>TRBV19|.|.|TRBJ1-1
TGTGCCAGTAGTGAAGCGTTGAACACTGAAGCTTTCTTT
CASSEALNTEAFF